This T cell receptor (beta chain) was identified in a study of tumor-infiltrating lymphocytes in glioblastoma multiforme. The CDR3 spans 13 residues. Germline CDR1 reads DFQATT; CDR2 reads SNEGSKA (reference sequence). TCRB libraries came from RNA via three nested multiplex PCR rounds. TCRdb re-derived calls from the multiplex PCR reads in MiXCR, one entry per CDR3 protein. The repertoire holds more than 10,000 distinct CDR3 sequences, with about 66% as singletons. This clonotype appeared once. Its antigen remains unidentified. A junction end diverges from the germline sequence, so it may reflect a read error. Study-wide points: T cells were not sorted into functional subsets. Unequal TCR RNA per T cell might skew measured clone sizes. The TCR and somatic mutation analysis included just one glioblastoma patient.

The chain has TRBV20-1 and TRBJ2-5; 8 nucleotides line up with TRBD2. The sample was brain tumor tissue. The sequence was collected from a male donor with glioblastoma. This chain's CDR3 is CSAPRGGMETQYF. As DNA, the CDR3 is TGCAGTGCCCCCCGGGGGGGGATGGAGACCCAATACTTC.